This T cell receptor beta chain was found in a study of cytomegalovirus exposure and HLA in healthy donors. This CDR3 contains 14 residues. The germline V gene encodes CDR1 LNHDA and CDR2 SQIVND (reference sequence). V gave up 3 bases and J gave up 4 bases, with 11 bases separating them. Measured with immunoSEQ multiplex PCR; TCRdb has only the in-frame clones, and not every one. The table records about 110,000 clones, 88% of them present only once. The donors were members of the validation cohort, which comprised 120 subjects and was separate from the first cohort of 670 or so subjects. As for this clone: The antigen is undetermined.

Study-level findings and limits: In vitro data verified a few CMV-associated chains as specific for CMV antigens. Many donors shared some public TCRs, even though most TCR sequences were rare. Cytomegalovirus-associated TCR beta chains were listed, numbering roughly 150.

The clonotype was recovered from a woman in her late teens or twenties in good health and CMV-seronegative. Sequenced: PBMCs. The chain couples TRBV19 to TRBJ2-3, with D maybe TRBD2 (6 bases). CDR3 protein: CASSMAGSSDTQYF. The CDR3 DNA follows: TGTGCCAGTAGTATGGCGGGGAGCTCAGATACGCAGTATTTT.